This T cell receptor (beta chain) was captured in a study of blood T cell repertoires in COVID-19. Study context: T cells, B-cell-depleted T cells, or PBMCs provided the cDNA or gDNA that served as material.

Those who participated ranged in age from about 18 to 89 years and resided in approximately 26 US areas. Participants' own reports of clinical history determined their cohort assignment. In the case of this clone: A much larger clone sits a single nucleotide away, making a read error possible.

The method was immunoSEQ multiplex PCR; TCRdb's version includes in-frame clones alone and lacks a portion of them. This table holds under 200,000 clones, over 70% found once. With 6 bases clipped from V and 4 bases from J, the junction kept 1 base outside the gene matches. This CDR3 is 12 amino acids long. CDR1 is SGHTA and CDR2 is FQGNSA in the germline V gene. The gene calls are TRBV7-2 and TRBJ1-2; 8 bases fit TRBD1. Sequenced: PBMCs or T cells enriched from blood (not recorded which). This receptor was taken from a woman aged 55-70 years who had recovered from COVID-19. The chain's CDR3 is CASSTGGYGYTF. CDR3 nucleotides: TGTGCCAGCAGTACAGGGGGCTATGGCTACACCTTC.